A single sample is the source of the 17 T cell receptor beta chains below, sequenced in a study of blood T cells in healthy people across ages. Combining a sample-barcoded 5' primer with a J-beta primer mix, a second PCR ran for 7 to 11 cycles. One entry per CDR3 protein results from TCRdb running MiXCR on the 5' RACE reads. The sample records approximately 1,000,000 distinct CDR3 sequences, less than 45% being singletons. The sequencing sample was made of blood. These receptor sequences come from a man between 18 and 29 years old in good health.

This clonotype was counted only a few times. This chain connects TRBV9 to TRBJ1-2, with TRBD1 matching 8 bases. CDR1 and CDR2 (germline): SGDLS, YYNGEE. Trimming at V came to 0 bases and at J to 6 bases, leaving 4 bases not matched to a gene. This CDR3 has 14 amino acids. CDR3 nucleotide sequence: TGTGCCAGCAGCGTAGACGGCAGGGGGCATGGCTACACCTTC. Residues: CASSVDGRGHGYTF.

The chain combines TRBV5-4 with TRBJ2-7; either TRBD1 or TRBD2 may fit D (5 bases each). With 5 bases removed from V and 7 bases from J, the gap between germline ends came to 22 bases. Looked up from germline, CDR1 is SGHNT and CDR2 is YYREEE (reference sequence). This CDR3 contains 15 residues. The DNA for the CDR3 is TGTGCCAGCAGGGAACCGGGACGGAGTAACAATGAGCAGTACTTC. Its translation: CASREPGRSNNEQYF.

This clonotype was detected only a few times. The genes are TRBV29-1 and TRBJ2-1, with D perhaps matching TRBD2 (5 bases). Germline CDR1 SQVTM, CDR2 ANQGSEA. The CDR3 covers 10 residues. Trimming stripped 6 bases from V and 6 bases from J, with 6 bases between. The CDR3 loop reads CSVEANEQFF. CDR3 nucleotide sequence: TGCAGCGTGGAGGCCAATGAGCAGTTCTTC.

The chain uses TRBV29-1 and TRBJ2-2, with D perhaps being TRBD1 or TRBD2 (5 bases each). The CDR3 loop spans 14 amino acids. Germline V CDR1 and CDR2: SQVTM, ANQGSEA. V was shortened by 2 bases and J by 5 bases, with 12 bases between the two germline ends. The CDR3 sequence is CSVEQGRGTGELFF. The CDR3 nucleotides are TGCAGCGTTGAACAGGGCAGAGGGACCGGGGAGCTGTTTTTT.

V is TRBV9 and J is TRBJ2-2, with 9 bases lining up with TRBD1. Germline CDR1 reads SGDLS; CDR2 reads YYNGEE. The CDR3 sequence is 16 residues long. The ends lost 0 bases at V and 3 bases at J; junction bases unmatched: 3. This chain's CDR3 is CASSVVGQGHTGELFF. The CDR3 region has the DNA TGTGCCAGCAGCGTAGTTGGACAGGGGCACACCGGGGAGCTGTTTTTT.

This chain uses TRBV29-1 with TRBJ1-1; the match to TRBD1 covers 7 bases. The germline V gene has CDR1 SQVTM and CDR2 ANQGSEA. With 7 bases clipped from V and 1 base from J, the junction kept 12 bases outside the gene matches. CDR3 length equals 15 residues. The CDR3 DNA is TGCAGCGAAAGAGAAGCCGGGACAGCGAACACTGAAGCTTTCTTT. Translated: CSEREAGTANTEAFF.

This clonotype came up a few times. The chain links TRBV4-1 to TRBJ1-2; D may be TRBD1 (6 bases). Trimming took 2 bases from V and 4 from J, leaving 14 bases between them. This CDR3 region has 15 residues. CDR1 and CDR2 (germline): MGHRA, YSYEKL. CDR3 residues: CASSQQQTGIYGYTF. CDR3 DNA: TGCGCCAGCAGCCAACAACAAACAGGGATCTATGGCTACACCTTC.

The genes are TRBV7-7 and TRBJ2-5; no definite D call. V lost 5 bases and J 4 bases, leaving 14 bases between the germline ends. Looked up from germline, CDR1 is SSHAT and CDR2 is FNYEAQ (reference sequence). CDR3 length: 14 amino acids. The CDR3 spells CASSRGPLGETQYF. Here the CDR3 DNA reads TGTGCCAGCAGCCGAGGCCCCTTGGGAGAGACCCAGTACTTC.

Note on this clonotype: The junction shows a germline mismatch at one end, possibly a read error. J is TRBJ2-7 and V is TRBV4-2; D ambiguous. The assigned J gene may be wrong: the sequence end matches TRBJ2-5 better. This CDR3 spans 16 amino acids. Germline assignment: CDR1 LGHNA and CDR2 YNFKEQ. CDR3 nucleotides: TGTGCCAACAGCCAAGAAGGTCCGGCTTTTCTGGAGACCCAGTACTTC. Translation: CANSQEGPAFLETQYF.

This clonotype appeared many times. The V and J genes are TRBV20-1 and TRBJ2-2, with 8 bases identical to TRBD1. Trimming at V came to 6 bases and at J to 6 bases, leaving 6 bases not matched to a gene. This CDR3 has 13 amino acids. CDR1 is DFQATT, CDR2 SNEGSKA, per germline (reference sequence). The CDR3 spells CSARQGNAGELFF. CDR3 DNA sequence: TGCAGTGCCAGACAGGGGAATGCCGGGGAGCTGTTTTTT.

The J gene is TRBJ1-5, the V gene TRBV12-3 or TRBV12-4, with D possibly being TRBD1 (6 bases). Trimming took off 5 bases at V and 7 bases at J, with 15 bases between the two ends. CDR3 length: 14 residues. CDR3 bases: TGTGCCAGCAGTCCCACAGGGAATGCCCAGCCCCAGCATTTT. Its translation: CASSPTGNAQPQHF.

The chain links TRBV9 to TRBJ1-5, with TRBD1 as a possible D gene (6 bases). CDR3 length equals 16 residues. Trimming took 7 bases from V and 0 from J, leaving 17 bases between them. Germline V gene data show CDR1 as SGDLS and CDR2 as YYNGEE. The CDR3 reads CASRPGAANSNQPQHF. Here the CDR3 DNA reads TGTGCCAGCCGCCCGGGGGCAGCTAATAGCAATCAGCCCCAGCATTTT.

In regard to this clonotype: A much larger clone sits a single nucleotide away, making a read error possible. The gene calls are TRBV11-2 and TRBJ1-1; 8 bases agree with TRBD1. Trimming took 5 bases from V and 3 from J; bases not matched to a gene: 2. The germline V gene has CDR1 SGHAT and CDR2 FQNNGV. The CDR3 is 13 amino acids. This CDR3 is CASSMGQDTEAFF. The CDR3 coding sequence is TGTGCCAGCAGCATGGGACAGGACACTGAAGCTTTCTTT.

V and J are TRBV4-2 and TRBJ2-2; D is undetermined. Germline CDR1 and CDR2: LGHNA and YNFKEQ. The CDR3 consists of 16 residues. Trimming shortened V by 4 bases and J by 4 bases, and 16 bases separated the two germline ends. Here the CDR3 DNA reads TGTGCCAGCAGCCCTGGTATCCTCTCGGGCACCGGGGAGCTGTTTTTT. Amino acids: CASSPGILSGTGELFF.

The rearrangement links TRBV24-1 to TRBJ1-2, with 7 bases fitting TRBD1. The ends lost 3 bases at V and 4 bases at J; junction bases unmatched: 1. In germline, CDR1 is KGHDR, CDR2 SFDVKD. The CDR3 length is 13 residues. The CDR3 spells CATSDRDSYGYTF. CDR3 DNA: TGTGCCACCAGTGATCGGGACAGCTATGGCTACACCTTC.

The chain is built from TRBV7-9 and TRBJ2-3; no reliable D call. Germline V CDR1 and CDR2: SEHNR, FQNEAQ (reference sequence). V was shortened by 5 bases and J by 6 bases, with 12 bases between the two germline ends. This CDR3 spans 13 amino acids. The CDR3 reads CASSQARVDTQYF. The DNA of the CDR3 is TGTGCCAGCAGCCAAGCAAGAGTTGATACGCAGTATTTT.

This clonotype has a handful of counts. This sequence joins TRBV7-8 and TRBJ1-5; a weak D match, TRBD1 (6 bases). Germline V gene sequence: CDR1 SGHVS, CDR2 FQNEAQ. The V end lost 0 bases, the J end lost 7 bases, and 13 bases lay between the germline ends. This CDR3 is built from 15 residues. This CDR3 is CASSLAWVRGQPQHF. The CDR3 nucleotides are TGTGCCAGCAGCTTAGCTTGGGTCAGGGGACAGCCCCAGCATTTT.